The rows below give T cell receptor beta chains drawn from one sample of a study of CD8 T cells in Susac syndrome. TCRdb re-derived calls from the immunoSEQ multiplex PCR reads in MiXCR, one entry per CDR3 protein. The repertoire holds approximately 190,000 distinct CDR3 sequences, with 90% to 97% as singletons. Material: CD4+ T cells from PBMCs. The source of these receptors is a human donor with Susac syndrome. The CDR3 runs from the conserved cysteine through the conserved F or W.

TRBV20-1	CSAIRDRGNQPQHF
TRBV27	CASSTAGETQYF
TRBV27	CASSLSRYTEAFF
TRBV20-1	CSARDPVLASSYEQYF
TRBV30	CAWRTGGNTEAFF
TRBV3-1	CASSLSSDNSPLHF
TRBV9	CASSATSLNTDTQYF
TRBV5-1	CASSSGQIAYNSPLHF
TRBV9	CASSIGTSGPDTQYF
TRBV30	CAWSARGDQPQHF
TRBV20-1	CSGWAGLKGNEQFF
TRBV12-3/TRBV12-4	CASSFGQFYEQYF
TRBV3-1	CASSRDNQPQHF
TRBV3-1	CASSQVHTQYF
TRBV9	CASSTGGRSYEQYF
TRBV9	CASSVAVQGYTEAFF
TRBV5-1	CASSFRQVGTHEQYF
TRBV20-1	CSARVYPNRGGSTEAFF
TRBV18	CASSNTTYEQYF
TRBV12-3/TRBV12-4	CASSGWLGAVDTQYF
TRBV7-9	CASSHREWEQYF
TRBV12-3/TRBV12-4	CASSRRQGWDTEAFF
TRBV7-9	CASSLVPGNYGYTF
TRBV4-1	CASSYADRGLAGQETQYF
TRBV19	CASSTPVLDRRGYTF
TRBV27	CASCFSVASEQFF
TRBV27	CASSPRDRGGGANVLTF
TRBV6-5	CASSKDRYSMETQYF
TRBV18	CASSPLGQNSPLHF
TRBV15	CATSRARQGVNEQFF
TRBV6-5	CASSYSGHPLTRGKLFF
TRBV5-6	CASSLVGGTGASDTQYF
TRBV3-1	CASSQDLTRGHGYTF
TRBV12-3/TRBV12-4	CASCWGSSYEQYF
TRBV29-1	CSFPSVDSGELFF
TRBV5-1	CASSLGRFISYNEQFF
TRBV19	CASSMKAEAFF
TRBV20-1	CSAHREWTDTQYF
TRBV20-1	CSASVQGRNSPLHF
TRBV19	CATRRRQSTDTQYF
TRBV27	CASRLAGGRGDTQYF
TRBV6-2/TRBV6-3	CASSSVIAAAYQPQHF
TRBV20-1	CSARVLWAGTFTDTQYF